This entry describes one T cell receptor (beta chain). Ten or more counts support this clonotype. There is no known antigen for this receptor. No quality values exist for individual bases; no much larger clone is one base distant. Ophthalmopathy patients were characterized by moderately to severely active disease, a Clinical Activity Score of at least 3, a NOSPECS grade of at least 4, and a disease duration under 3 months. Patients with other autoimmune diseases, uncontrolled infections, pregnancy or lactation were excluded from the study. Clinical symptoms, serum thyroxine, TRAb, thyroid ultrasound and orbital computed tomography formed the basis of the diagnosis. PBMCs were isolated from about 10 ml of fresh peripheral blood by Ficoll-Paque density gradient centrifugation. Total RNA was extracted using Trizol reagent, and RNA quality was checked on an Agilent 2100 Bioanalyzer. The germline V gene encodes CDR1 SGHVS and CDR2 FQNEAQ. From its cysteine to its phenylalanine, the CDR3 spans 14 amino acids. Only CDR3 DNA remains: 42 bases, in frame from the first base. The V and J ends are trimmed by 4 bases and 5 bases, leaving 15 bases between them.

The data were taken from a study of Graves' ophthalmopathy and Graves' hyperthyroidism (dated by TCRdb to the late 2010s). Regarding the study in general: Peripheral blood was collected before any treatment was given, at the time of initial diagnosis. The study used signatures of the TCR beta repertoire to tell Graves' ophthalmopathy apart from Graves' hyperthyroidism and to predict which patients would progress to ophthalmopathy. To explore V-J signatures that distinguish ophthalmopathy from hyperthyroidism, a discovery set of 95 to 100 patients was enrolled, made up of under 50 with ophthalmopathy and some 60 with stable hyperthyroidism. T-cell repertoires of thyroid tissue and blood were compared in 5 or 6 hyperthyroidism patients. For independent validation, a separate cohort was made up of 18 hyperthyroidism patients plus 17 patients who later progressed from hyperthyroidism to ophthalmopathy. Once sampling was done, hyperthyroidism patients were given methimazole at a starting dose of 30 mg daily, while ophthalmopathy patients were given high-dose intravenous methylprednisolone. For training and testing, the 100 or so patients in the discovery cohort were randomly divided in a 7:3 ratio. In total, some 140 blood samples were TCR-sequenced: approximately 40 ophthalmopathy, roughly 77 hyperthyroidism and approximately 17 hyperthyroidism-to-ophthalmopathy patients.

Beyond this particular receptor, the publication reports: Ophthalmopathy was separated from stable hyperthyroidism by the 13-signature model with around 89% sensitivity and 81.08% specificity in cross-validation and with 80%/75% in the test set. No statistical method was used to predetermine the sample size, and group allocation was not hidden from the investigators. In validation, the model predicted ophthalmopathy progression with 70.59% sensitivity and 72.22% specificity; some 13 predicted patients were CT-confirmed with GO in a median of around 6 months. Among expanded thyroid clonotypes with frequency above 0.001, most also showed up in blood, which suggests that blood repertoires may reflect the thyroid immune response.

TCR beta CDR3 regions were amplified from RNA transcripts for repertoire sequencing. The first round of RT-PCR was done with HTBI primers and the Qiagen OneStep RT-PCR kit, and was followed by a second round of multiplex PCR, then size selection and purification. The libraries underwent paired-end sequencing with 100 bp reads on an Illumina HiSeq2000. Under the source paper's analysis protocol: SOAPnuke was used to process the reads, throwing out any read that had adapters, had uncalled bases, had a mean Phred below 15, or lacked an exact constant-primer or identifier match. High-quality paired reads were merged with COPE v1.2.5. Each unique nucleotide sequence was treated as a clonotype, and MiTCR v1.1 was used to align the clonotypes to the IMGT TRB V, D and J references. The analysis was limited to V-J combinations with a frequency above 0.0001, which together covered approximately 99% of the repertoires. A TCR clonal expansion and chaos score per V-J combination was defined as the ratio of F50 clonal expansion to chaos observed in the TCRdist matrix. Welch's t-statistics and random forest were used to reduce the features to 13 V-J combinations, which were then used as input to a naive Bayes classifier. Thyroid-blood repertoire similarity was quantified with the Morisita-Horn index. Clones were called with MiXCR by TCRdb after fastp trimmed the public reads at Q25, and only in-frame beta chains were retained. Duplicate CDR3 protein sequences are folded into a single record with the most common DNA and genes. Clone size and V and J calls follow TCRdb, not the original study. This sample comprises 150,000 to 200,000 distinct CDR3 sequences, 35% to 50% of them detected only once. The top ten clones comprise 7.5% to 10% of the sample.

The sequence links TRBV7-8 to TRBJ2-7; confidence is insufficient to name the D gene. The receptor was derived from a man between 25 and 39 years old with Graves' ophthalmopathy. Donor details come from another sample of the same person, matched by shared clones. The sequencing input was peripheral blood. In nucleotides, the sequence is TGTGCCAGCAGCTCTCCCCCCCCCCTACACGAGCAGTACTTC. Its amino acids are CASSSPPPLHEQYF.